These 19 T cell receptor beta chains share one sample of origin, sequenced in a study of spatial heterogeneity in lung cancer. Time point indicated: sample taken at primary tumor resection. Sequencing covered unsorted whole RNA taken from tumor, nontumor lung or frozen PBMC. In TCRdb, the 5' RACE reads were re-called with MiXCR into one record per CDR3 protein. The sample has roughly 40,000 distinct CDR3 sequences; approximately 6.8% are singletons. This specimen was PBMCs, taken at surgery. All receptors come from a female donor with early-stage non-small cell lung cancer.

This clonotype appeared a single time. This rearrangement joins TRBV7-9 to TRBJ2-1; D gene ambiguous. Trimming took 6 bases from V and 4 from J, leaving 10 bases between them. The CDR3 runs 13 residues. Germline loops: CDR1 SEHNR, CDR2 FQNEAQ (reference sequence). Here the CDR3 DNA reads TGTGCCAGCAGACTTGACACTTACAATGAGCAGTTCTTC. It codes for CASRLDTYNEQFF. The entire variable domain, with the rest obtained from reference TRBV7-9 and TRBJ2-1, is as follows: DTGVSQNPRHKITKRGQNVTFRCDPISEHNRLYWYRQTLGQGPEFLTYFQNEAQLEKSRLLSDRFSAERPKGSFSTLEIQRTEQGDSAMYLCASRLDTYNEQFFGPGTRLTVL.

This clonotype was detected ten times or more. V gene TRBV7-9 combines with J gene TRBJ1-1; 12 bases line up with TRBD1. The CDR3 has 16 residues. V trimming: 5 bases; J trimming: 4 bases; junction bases outside the gene matches: 8. Germline values: CDR1 SEHNR, CDR2 FQNEAQ (reference sequence). The CDR3 is CASSAGTGGSVTEAFF. The CDR3 bases are TGTGCCAGCAGCGCCGGGACAGGGGGCTCGGTCACTGAAGCTTTCTTT.

There are many counts of this clonotype. The chain links TRBV7-2 to TRBJ2-5; D may be TRBD1 (6 bases). Trimming removed 6 bases from V and 3 bases from J, with 17 bases in between. This CDR3 comprises 15 residues. In germline, CDR1 is SGHTA, CDR2 FQGNSA. The CDR3 here is CASSSFSDRKETQYF. DNA of the CDR3: TGTGCCAGCAGTTCCTTCTCCGACAGGAAAGAGACCCAGTACTTC.

This sequence joins TRBV5-1 and TRBJ2-5; tentatively, D is TRBD1 or TRBD2 (6 bases each). V was trimmed by 3 bases and J by 5 bases, leaving 14 bases between them. This CDR3 has 14 amino acids. Germline V gene sequence: CDR1 SGHRS, CDR2 YFSETQ. The DNA of the CDR3 is TGCGCCAGCAGCTCGGGGGCAGGTTTCGAGACCCAGTACTTC. It yields the protein CASSSGAGFETQYF.

This clonotype was observed many times. The chain links TRBV27 to TRBJ1-6, with D unclear. The length of the CDR3 is 15 residues. The V and J ends lost 3 bases and 10 bases respectively, with 16 bases between them. Per the germline V gene, CDR1 is MNHEY and CDR2 is SMNVEV (reference sequence). CDR3 bases: TGTGCCAGCAGTTTGGTCGGTACCCCGTTGTCACCCCTCCACTTT. It translates to CASSLVGTPLSPLHF.

The table lists this clonotype with many counts. The CDR3 reads CASSEAGGRAGYTF. The CDR3 DNA is TGTGCCAGCAGTGAAGCGGGGGGGCGCGCTGGCTACACCTTC. The chain joins TRBV6-1 to TRBJ1-2, with D maybe TRBD1 (6 bases). Trimming pared 0 bases from V and 7 bases from J, leaving 12 bases between. This CDR3 is built from 14 residues. The germline V gene has CDR1 MNHNS and CDR2 SASEGT.

The count of this clonotype is one. The V and J genes are TRBV18 and TRBJ2-5, with D perhaps TRBD1 or TRBD2 (5 bases each). Germline V gene data show CDR1 as KGHSH and CDR2 as LQKENI. Between the trimmed V and J ends, which lost 3 bases and 2 bases, there was a span of 10 bases. The CDR3 extends over 14 amino acids. The CDR3 protein is CASSPTGAQETQYF. The DNA for the CDR3 is TGTGCCAGCTCACCGACCGGGGCGCAAGAGACCCAGTACTTC.

Ten or more counts support this clonotype. The V gene is TRBV19, the J gene TRBJ1-4; the D is unclear. The CDR3 is made up of 15 amino acids. The V end lost 5 bases, the J end lost 0 bases, and 10 bases lay between the germline ends. CDR1 is LNHDA, CDR2 SQIVND, per germline (reference sequence). DNA for the CDR3: TGTGCCAGTAGTTCAATCGGAACAACTAATGAAAAACTGTTTTTT. Its protein product is CASSSIGTTNEKLFF.

In this sample, this clonotype turned up a few times. The chain is built from TRBV7-2 and TRBJ1-1, with 8 bases aligning to TRBD1. V lost 1 base to trimming and J lost 4 bases; unmatched junction nucleotides: 5. The CDR3 is 15 residues long. The germline V gene encodes CDR1 SGHTA and CDR2 FQGNSA. The CDR3 DNA reads as TGTGCCAGCAGCTTAGTGGCAGGGGGCGGCACTGAAGCTTTCTTT. Protein sequence: CASSLVAGGGTEAFF.

This clonotype was seen a handful of times. This chain links TRBV5-5 with TRBJ1-3, with D unclear. This CDR3 is built from 14 residues. Germline CDR1 is SGHKS and CDR2 is YYEKEE (reference sequence). V was pared by 0 bases and J by 2 bases, with 6 bases between. The DNA for the CDR3 is TGTGCCAGCAGCTTGGGGGGAACTGGAAACACCATATATTTT. It translates to CASSLGGTGNTIYF.

For the CDR3, the DNA is TGTGCCAGCAGCTTCCAGGGAGGCGACACTGAAGCTTTCTTT. As protein: CASSFQGGDTEAFF. The genes are TRBV7-2 and TRBJ1-1, with D possibly being TRBD1 (5 bases). V lost 3 bases and J lost 3, with 11 bases in between. This CDR3 comprises 14 residues. Germline CDR1 is SGHTA and CDR2 is FQGNSA. The whole variable domain, remainder taken from reference TRBV7-2 and TRBJ1-1, is GAGVSQSPSNKVTEKGKDVELRCDPISGHTALYWYRQSLGQGLEFLIYFQGNSAPDKSGLPSDRFSAERTGGSVSTLTIQRTQQEDSAVYLCASSFQGGDTEAFFGQGTRLTVV.

This clonotype was found many times. V is TRBV18 and J is TRBJ2-5; D possibly corresponds to TRBD1 (6 bases). Trimming pared 4 bases from V and 5 bases from J, leaving 11 bases between. Germline-derived CDR1 and CDR2 are KGHSH and LQKENI. The CDR3 runs to 13 residues. CDR3 sequence: CASSRQADETQYF. CDR3 coding DNA: TGTGCCAGCTCACGACAGGCGGACGAGACCCAGTACTTC.

At least ten counts were recorded for this clonotype. The rearrangement uses TRBV4-1 and TRBJ1-5; possibly TRBD1 for D (6 bases). The CDR3 runs 16 residues. Germline V lookup: CDR1 MGHRA, CDR2 YSYEKL. Trimming stripped 2 bases from V and 6 bases from J, with 17 bases between. The CDR3 DNA is TGCGCCAGCAGCCAAAACAGGGACTCCAGGGGTCAGCCCCAGCATTTT. This encodes CASSQNRDSRGQPQHF.

The table lists this clonotype with a few counts. The chain's CDR3 is CSARRRLSNQPQHF. The CDR3 DNA is TGCAGTGCTAGACGAAGATTGAGCAATCAGCCCCAGCATTTT. The chain links TRBV20-1 to TRBJ1-5, with D uncertain. Per the germline V gene, CDR1 is DFQATT and CDR2 is SNEGSKA (reference sequence). Trimming removed 2 bases from V and 1 base from J, with 9 bases in between. This CDR3 spans 14 amino acids.

V and J are TRBV12-3 or TRBV12-4 and TRBJ1-5; D is unclear. V was pared by 5 bases and J by 0 bases, with 8 bases between. This CDR3 has 14 residues. The CDR3 spells CASSRAYSNQPQHF. CDR3 nucleotides: TGTGCCAGCAGTCGGGCCTATAGCAATCAGCCCCAGCATTTT.

This chain links TRBV11-2 with TRBJ1-2, with 7 positions matching TRBD1. V lost 3 bases to trimming and J lost 4 bases; unmatched junction nucleotides: 8. This CDR3 contains 15 residues. Germline V gene sequence: CDR1 SGHAT, CDR2 FQNNGV. CDR3 DNA: TGTGCCAGCAGCTTCGGGCAGGGGGTTGGCTATGGCTACACCTTC. It is translated as CASSFGQGVGYGYTF.

V gene TRBV12-3 or TRBV12-4 combines with J gene TRBJ1-3; D unclear. The CDR3 consists of 16 residues. V was trimmed by 6 bases and J by 2 bases, leaving 17 bases between them. CDR3 amino acids: CASRPGPQRPGNTIYF. DNA of the CDR3: TGTGCCAGCAGACCCGGACCCCAACGCCCTGGAAACACCATATATTTT.

This clonotype has ten or more counts. The chain carries TRBV19 and TRBJ2-3; D is unclear. V lost 3 bases, J lost 2 bases, and 12 bases lay in between. The CDR3 has 15 residues. Germline V lookup: CDR1 LNHDA, CDR2 SQIVND (reference sequence). The CDR3 spells CASSMDSWLTDTQYF. The CDR3 nucleotides are TGTGCCAGTAGTATGGATTCATGGCTCACAGATACGCAGTATTTT.

This clonotype was seen repeatedly, ten times or more. V usage is TRBV5-4 and J usage is TRBJ2-1; 10 bases match TRBD2. Germline V gene data show CDR1 as SGHNT and CDR2 as YYREEE (reference sequence). V shed 2 bases, J shed 5 bases, and the junction held 4 bases outside the gene matches. The CDR3 runs to 15 residues. The CDR3 nucleotides read TGTGCCAGCAGCTTCGGAAGCGGGGGGGACAATGAGCAGTTCTTC. Its protein is CASSFGSGGDNEQFF.